This is a list of T cell receptor beta chains from one sample in a study of T cells after yellow fever vaccination. MiXCR was run by TCRdb on the 5' RACE reads, yielding one entry per CDR3 protein. The sample includes more than 95,000 distinct CDR3 sequences, approximately 8.4% seen only once; the top ten take approximately 37%. Sequenced here: CD8+ T cells sorted from PBMCs, sampled on the day of the yellow fever booster vaccination. The receptors derive from a man aged 18 to 30 who received the YFV17D yellow fever vaccine. The CDR3 runs from the conserved cysteine through the conserved F or W. D genes are given only for firm matches. Clone size is stated in some rows and not others, as once, few, many or a class when expanded.

abundance	d_gene	v_gene	j_gene	CDR3nt	CDR3aa
NA	TRBD1	TRBV2	TRBJ2-2	TGTGCCAGCAATCCGGGACAGGGGCCCACCGGGGAGCTGTTTTTT	CASNPGQGPTGELFF
few	NA	TRBV11-2	TRBJ2-5	TGTGCCAGCAGCTTAGCAACTGGGCGCGAGACCCAGTACTTC	CASSLATGRETQYF
few	NA	TRBV7-2	TRBJ2-3	TGTGCCAGCAGCTTAGTTCGGGGGGCAACGGATACGCAGTATTTT	CASSLVRGATDTQYF
few	NA	TRBV11-2	TRBJ2-7	TGTGCCAGCAGCTACCGGATGGTAACACCCTACGAGCAGTACTTC	CASSYRMVTPYEQYF
few	TRBD1	TRBV12-3/TRBV12-4	TRBJ2-7	TGTGCCAGCAGTTCCCAGCCCGGGACAGCCTACGAGCAGTACTTC	CASSSQPGTAYEQYF
few	NA	TRBV12-3/TRBV12-4	TRBJ1-3	TGTGCCAGCAGTTTCCGGGGAGCCGGAAACACCATATATTTT	CASSFRGAGNTIYF
few	TRBD1	TRBV5-5	TRBJ2-7	TGTGCCAGCAGCAAGGGACAGGGTTTTTCCTACGAGCAGTACTTC	CASSKGQGFSYEQYF
NA	TRBD2	TRBV12-3/TRBV12-4	TRBJ2-3	TGTGCCAGCAGTTTAGGACTAGCGGGGGGCCGCGGGCGTACAGATACGCAGTATTTT	CASSLGLAGGRGRTDTQYF
NA	TRBD1	TRBV19	TRBJ2-5	TGTGCCAGTAGTGACGTCCGGGACAGGGAAGGAGAGACCCAGTACTTC	CASSDVRDREGETQYF
many	NA	TRBV10-2	TRBJ2-1	TGCGCCAGCAGTAGGTCCCAACCCTCCTACAATGAGCAGTTCTTC	CASSRSQPSYNEQFF
few	NA	TRBV7-9	TRBJ2-5	TGTGCCAGCAGCTTATATCTGGGAACGGAGGAAGAGACCCAGTACTTC	CASSLYLGTEEETQYF
NA	NA	TRBV7-6	TRBJ2-1	TGTGCCAGCGGGCCAGGGCCCTACAATGAGCAGTTCTTC	CASGPGPYNEQFF
few	NA	TRBV4-3	TRBJ2-1	TGCGCCAGCAGCCAAGACGGGGCGAGGAGTAAAAGGAATGAGCAGTTCTTC	CASSQDGARSKRNEQFF
NA	NA	TRBV5-1	TRBJ2-1	TGCGCCAGCTCAGAAGACCGACTCGCCTACAATGAGCAGTTCTTC	CASSEDRLAYNEQFF
NA	NA	TRBV14	TRBJ1-2	TGTGCCAGCAGCCAGGCGACAGCGTCCCTCTATGGCTACACCTTC	CASSQATASLYGYTF
NA	TRBD2	TRBV7-8	TRBJ2-3	TGTGCCAGCTGGCTAGGCGGGGGGGTATTAGATACGCAGTATTTT	CASWLGGGVLDTQYF
few	NA	TRBV12-3/TRBV12-4	TRBJ1-2	TGTGCCAGCAGTTCCGGGACAACCGGCACCTTC	CASSSGTTGTF
few	TRBD1	TRBV4-3	TRBJ2-7	TGCGCCAGCAGCCATCTGACGGGACAGGGGGCGGGAGAGCAGTACTTC	CASSHLTGQGAGEQYF
few	TRBD1	TRBV7-6	TRBJ2-3	TGTGCCAGCAGGGCAGGGGGCGCAACGGATACGCAGTATTTT	CASRAGGATDTQYF
NA	TRBD2	TRBV29-1	TRBJ2-1	TGCAGCTCTCAGCGAGCGGGGAATGAGCAGTTCTTC	CSSQRAGNEQFF
NA	TRBD1	TRBV6-1	TRBJ1-2	TGTGCCAGCAGTAGGGGGCAGGGGCGGAACTATGGCTACACCTTC	CASSRGQGRNYGYTF
NA	NA	TRBV24-1	TRBJ2-7	TGTGCCACCAGTGGTGGGGGTGTCGTCCACGAGCAGTACTTC	CATSGGGVVHEQYF
NA	TRBD1	TRBV18	TRBJ1-1	TGTGCCAGCTCACCACTGTACAGGGGGCGCCGGACTGAAGCTTTCTTT	CASSPLYRGRRTEAFF
few	NA	TRBV7-3	TRBJ2-2	TGTGCCAGCAGCACATATGGTGACGGGGAGCTGTTTTTT	CASSTYGDGELFF
few	NA	TRBV6-5	TRBJ2-1	TGTGCCAGCAGTTCTAATTTAAGAACAGACAACAATGAGCAGTTCTTC	CASSSNLRTDNNEQFF
NA	TRBD2	TRBV7-2	TRBJ2-3	TGTGCCAGCAAAGCGACTAGCGGAGACACAGATACGCAGTATTTT	CASKATSGDTDTQYF
NA	NA	TRBV5-4	TRBJ1-6	TGTGCCAGCAGCTTGGGGAGCTCAGGGCGGTCACCCCTCCACTTT	CASSLGSSGRSPLHF
NA	NA	TRBV19	TRBJ1-1	TGTGCCAGTAGTTACGTTTTGGGGTCCACTGAAGCTTTCTTT	CASSYVLGSTEAFF
NA	NA	TRBV11-2	TRBJ1-1	TGTGCCAGCAGTTTTGGACGGATGAACACTGAAGCTTTCTTT	CASSFGRMNTEAFF
NA	NA	TRBV12-5	TRBJ1-1	TGTGCTAGTGGTTTTTCCCACTCCCCTGGGGCCCACACTGAAGCTTTCTTT	CASGFSHSPGAHTEAFF
NA	NA	TRBV7-3	TRBJ2-1	TGTGCCAGCAGCTTCGGACAGCATGAGCAGTTCTTC	CASSFGQHEQFF
many	TRBD1	TRBV13	TRBJ2-3	TGTGCCAGCAGCCACAGGGGAGATACGCAGTATTTT	CASSHRGDTQYF
NA	NA	TRBV5-6	TRBJ2-7	TGTGCCAGCAGCTACGGGACCCCCGGCTACGAGCAGTACTTC	CASSYGTPGYEQYF
few	NA	TRBV25-1	TRBJ1-2	TGTGCCAGCAGTGAATTGGGCGTCATCTATGGCTACACCTTC	CASSELGVIYGYTF